The entry that follows covers one TCR beta chain sequence. The CDR3 has 18 residues. Germline loops: CDR1 SGHAT, CDR2 FQNNGV. Trimming removed 2 bases from V and 0 bases from J, with 19 bases in between. The source of the sample is a study of blood T cell repertoires in COVID-19. The assay was immunoSEQ multiplex PCR, and TCRdb's table has in-frame clones only and misses some. Altogether some 150,000 clones are present, more than 80% being singletons, with the ten largest covering 2.5% to 3.5%. The rearrangement uses TRBV11-2 and TRBJ1-1, with a possible D match to TRBD1 (6 bases). Sequenced input: peripheral blood. The receptor comes from a woman in her sixties or seventies with active COVID-19. The CDR3 reads CASSLIFRGGAVNTEAFF. As DNA, the CDR3 is TGTGCCAGCAGCTTAATTTTCAGGGGTGGGGCGGTGAACACTGAAGCTTTCTTT.